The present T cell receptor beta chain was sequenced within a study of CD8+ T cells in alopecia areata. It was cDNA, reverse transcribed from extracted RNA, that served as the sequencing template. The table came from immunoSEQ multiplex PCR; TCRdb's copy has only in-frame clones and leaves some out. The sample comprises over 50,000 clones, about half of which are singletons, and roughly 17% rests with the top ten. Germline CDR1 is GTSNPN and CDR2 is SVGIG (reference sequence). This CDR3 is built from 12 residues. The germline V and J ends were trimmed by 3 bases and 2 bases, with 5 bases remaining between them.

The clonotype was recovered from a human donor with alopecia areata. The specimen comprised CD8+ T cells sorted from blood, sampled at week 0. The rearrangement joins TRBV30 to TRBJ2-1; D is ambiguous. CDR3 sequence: CAWSATYNEQFF. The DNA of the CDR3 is TGTGCCTGGAGCGCCACCTACAATGAGCAGTTCTTC.